This paragraph covers one TCR beta chain sequence. The sample belongs to a study of CD8 T cells in Susac syndrome. V lost 7 bases to trimming and J lost 0 bases; unmatched junction nucleotides: 11. The length of the CDR3 is 17 residues. RNA totalling about 0.45 to 1 ug underwent reverse transcription with random hexamers. TCRdb re-called the immunoSEQ multiplex PCR reads with MiXCR, one entry per CDR3 protein. This repertoire shows about 140,000 distinct CDR3 sequences, approximately 94% found once; its top ten account for approximately 0.08%. The sequence came from a human donor with Susac syndrome. The specimen was CD4+ T cells from PBMCs. This chain joins TRBV23-1 and TRBJ2-2; 7 nucleotides align to TRBD1. TRBV23-1 is identified as an open reading frame with a role that is uncertain. The CDR3 region has the DNA TGCGCCAGCACCCAGACAGGGAGTAACGCGAACACCGGGGAGCTGTTTTTT. The encoded protein is CASTQTGSNANTGELFF.